This entry lists 16 T cell receptor beta chains sequenced from one sample in a study of T cell repertoires in cytomegalovirus infection. No antigen is known for these receptors. TCRdb independently ran MiXCR on the reads; one entry per CDR3 protein. The sample has 650,000 to 900,000 distinct CDR3 sequences; about 27% are singletons. The specimen comprised cultured CD8+ T cells from PBMCs, sampled from culture after CMV antigen stimulation. The source of these receptors is a human donor in good health (CMV status not recorded). Some clones in this sample may be carry-over from other donors' samples.

As for this clonotype: Sequence at one end of the junction differs from germline and may be a read error. V gene TRBV7-6 combines with J gene TRBJ2-7, with D maybe TRBD2 (6 bases). The CDR3 extends over 14 amino acids. Germline lookup yields CDR1 SGHVS and CDR2 FNYEAQ. The CDR3 spells CASSLGGDSYEPYF. The CDR3 DNA sequence: TGTGCCAGCAGCTTAGGCGGGGACTCCTACGAGCCGTACTTC. The full variable domain, completed using reference TRBV7-6 and TRBJ2-7, is GAGVSQSPRYKVTKRGQDVALRCDPISGHVSLYWYRQALGQGPEFLTYFNYEAQQDKSGLPNDRFSAERPEGSISTLTIQRTEQRDSAMYRCASSLGGDSYEPYFGPGTRLTVT.

The chain joins TRBV20-1 to TRBJ2-6; the match to TRBD2 covers 7 bases. CDR3 length equals 17 residues. From germline, CDR1 is DFQATT and CDR2 SNEGSKA (reference sequence). J was trimmed by 0 bases and V by 1 base; bases with no gene match: 6. CDR3 protein: CSARGAGVFSGANVLTF. The DNA of the CDR3 is TGCAGTGCTAGAGGGGCGGGGGTCTTCTCTGGGGCCAACGTCCTGACTTTC.

The chain couples TRBV28 to TRBJ2-3, with D maybe TRBD1 (5 bases). V was cut by 7 bases and J by 1 base, with 18 bases left in between. Germline CDR1 and CDR2: MDHEN and SYDVKM. The CDR3 has 16 residues. CDR3 in DNA: TGTGCCAGCACGGCGGTGGACGAAGGGGGCACAGATACGCAGTATTTT. This gives the protein CASTAVDEGGTDTQYF. Together with reference TRBV28 and TRBJ2-3, the CDR3 gives the full variable domain: DVKVTQSSRYLVKRTGEKVFLECVQDMDHENMFWYRQDPGLGLRLIYFSYDVKMKEKGDIPEGYSVSREKKERFSLILESASTNQTSMYLCASTAVDEGGTDTQYFGPGTRLTVL.

This clonotype was counted a few times. The rearrangement joins TRBV25-1 to TRBJ1-1; 7 positions match TRBD1. Germline loops: CDR1 MGHDK, CDR2 SYGVNS. V was clipped by 0 bases and J by 1 base; unmatched bases: 17. The length of the CDR3 is 20 residues. Written as DNA, the CDR3 is TGTGCCAGCAGTGAATATCTCGGGCGGGACGGGCAGGGGGGGAACACTGAAGCTTTCTTT. Protein product: CASSEYLGRDGQGGNTEAFF.

This clonotype was detected ten times or more. V usage is TRBV6-5 and J usage is TRBJ1-1, with unresolved D. The V and J ends lost 0 bases and 0 bases respectively, with 8 bases between them. Germline loops: CDR1 MNHEY, CDR2 SVGAGI. The CDR3 sequence is 15 residues long. CDR3 sequence reads: CASSYSIGLNTEAFF. DNA for the CDR3: TGTGCCAGCAGTTACTCTATTGGTTTGAACACTGAAGCTTTCTTT.

There are many counts of this clonotype. This chain uses TRBV7-2 with TRBJ2-7; D may match TRBD1 or TRBD2 (5 bases each). Germline CDR1 is SGHTA and CDR2 is FQGNSA. The CDR3 runs 15 residues. V was trimmed by 1 base and J by 4 bases, leaving 14 bases between them. Here the CDR3 reads CASSLGGISRYEQYF. The CDR3 DNA reads as TGTGCCAGCAGCTTAGGGGGGATCTCTCGGTACGAGCAGTACTTC.

This clonotype was observed a handful of times. This rearrangement joins TRBV12-5 to TRBJ2-7; D perhaps matches TRBD2 (6 bases). V was cut by 5 bases and J by 6 bases, with 8 bases left in between. Germline V lookup: CDR1 LGHNT, CDR2 FRNRAP. The CDR3 runs to 11 residues. This chain's CDR3 is CASGREPEQYF. The CDR3 DNA reads as TGTGCTAGTGGTCGGGAGCCCGAGCAGTACTTC. The whole variable domain, filled in from reference TRBV12-5 and TRBJ2-7, reads DARVTQTPRHKVTEMGQEVTMRCQPILGHNTVFWYRQTMMQGLELLAYFRNRAPLDDSGMPKDRFSAEMPDATLATLKIQPSEPRDSAVYFCASGREPEQYFGPGTRLTVT.

This clonotype has more than one count but fewer than ten. The chain employs TRBV10-3 and TRBJ2-7; possibly TRBD2 for D (5 bases). The CDR3 runs to 15 residues. Per the germline V gene, CDR1 is ENHRY and CDR2 is SYGVKD. Trimming pared 2 bases from V and 2 bases from J, leaving 13 bases between. The CDR3 DNA sequence: TGTGCCATCAGTGAGACAGACGAGGGCACCTACGAGCAGTACTTC. Translation gives CAISETDEGTYEQYF.

This sequence joins TRBV7-9 and TRBJ2-5; 9 nucleotides agree with TRBD2. CDR1 and CDR2 (germline): SEHNR, FQNEAQ (reference sequence). V trimming: 5 bases; J trimming: 0 bases; junction bases outside the gene matches: 10. This CDR3 contains 17 residues. CDR3 nucleotides: TGTGCCAGCAGCCCGCGACTAGCGGTGCCGTACCAAGAGACCCAGTACTTC. Protein product: CASSPRLAVPYQETQYF.

Ten or more counts support this clonotype. The chain uses TRBV7-2 and TRBJ1-1; 7 nucleotides agree with TRBD1. Losses at the gene ends were 1 base for V and 8 bases for J; bases not matched to a gene: 7. The V gene's germline CDR1 is SGHTA and CDR2 FQGNSA. The CDR3 is made up of 14 amino acids. The CDR3 nucleotides read TGTGCCAGCAGCTTAGAGGTCACGGGACAGGAAGCTTTCTTT. Amino acid sequence: CASSLEVTGQEAFF.

This clonotype was detected many times. The chain combines TRBV7-9 with TRBJ1-2; a weak D match, TRBD1 (5 bases). V dropped 5 bases and J dropped 2 bases, with 12 bases sitting between them. The CDR3 totals 14 residues. The germline V gene encodes CDR1 SEHNR and CDR2 FQNEAQ (reference sequence). The DNA of the CDR3 is TGTGCCAGCAGCACCAGGTGGGGGAACTATGGCTACACCTTC. This translates into CASSTRWGNYGYTF.

This clonotype has more than one count but fewer than ten. The rearrangement joins TRBV4-1 to TRBJ1-2; D is uncertain. V shed 3 bases and J shed 6 bases, with 14 bases lying between them. The CDR3 length is 14 residues. Looked up from germline, CDR1 is MGHRA and CDR2 is YSYEKL. CDR3 residues: CASSHPGSRDGYTF. For the CDR3, the DNA is TGCGCCAGCAGCCATCCCGGTTCGAGGGATGGCTACACCTTC.

This chain links TRBV20-1 with TRBJ2-3; D is unclear. Germline-derived CDR1 and CDR2 are DFQATT and SNEGSKA (reference sequence). Trimming stripped 0 bases from V and 7 bases from J, with 5 bases between. This CDR3 comprises 11 residues. Here the CDR3 DNA reads TGCAGTGCTAGAGATTGGAATACGCAGTATTTT. This gives the protein CSARDWNTQYF.

A few counts support this clonotype. The chain recombines TRBV2 with TRBJ1-1, with a possible D match to TRBD1 (5 bases). Per the germline V gene, CDR1 is SNHLY and CDR2 is FYNNEI. The CDR3 runs 11 residues. Trimming shortened V by 8 bases and J by 7 bases, and 11 bases separated the two germline ends. DNA of the CDR3: TGTGCCAGCTTCGGGGGTTATGAAGCTTTCTTT. Protein sequence: CASFGGYEAFF.

In its sample, this clonotype was seen a few times. The gene calls are TRBV4-2 and TRBJ2-5; 12 nucleotides agree with TRBD2. Unmatched junction bases numbered 7, after V lost 0 bases and J lost 5 bases. The CDR3 contains 17 residues. The germline CDR1 and CDR2 sequences are LGHNA and YNFKEQ. The CDR3 nucleotides are TGTGCCAGCAGCCAAGAAGCTAGCGGGGGGGCCGGGGAGACCCAGTACTTC. Translation: CASSQEASGGAGETQYF.

The table lists this clonotype with a few counts. The J gene is TRBJ1-1, the V gene TRBV4-1; D is possibly TRBD1 (6 bases). There are 15 residues in the CDR3. Trimming removed 4 bases at V and 0 bases at J, with 12 bases between. From germline, CDR1 is MGHRA and CDR2 YSYEKL. The CDR3: CASSPDGQMNTEAFF. CDR3 nucleotides: TGCGCCAGCAGCCCGGACGGACAGATGAACACTGAAGCTTTCTTT.